These 4 T cell receptor beta chains were all obtained from the same sample, sequenced in a study of blood T cells in healthy people across ages. A second PCR of roughly 7 to 11 cycles used a sample-barcoded 5' primer and a J-beta primer mix. TCRdb reprocessed the 5' RACE reads via MiXCR and lists one record per CDR3 protein. The data show 780,000 or so distinct CDR3 sequences, approximately 55% seen once. The sequencing sample was made of blood. Receptors were obtained from an elderly man in good health.

The chain combines TRBV29-1 with TRBJ2-5; 12 bases are shared with TRBD2. The CDR3 has 15 amino acids. J was trimmed by 11 bases and V by 7 bases; bases with no gene match: 17. The germline gives CDR1 SQVTM, CDR2 ANQGSEA. This chain's CDR3 is CSGRTSGNKHNEQYF. The CDR3 DNA is TGCAGCGGCCGGACTAGCGGGAACAAACACAATGAGCAGTACTTC.

This clonotype was seen once. The chain links TRBV4-1 to TRBJ2-2; TRBD2 is a possible D gene (5 bases). Trimming removed 1 base from V and 5 bases from J, with 14 bases in between. Germline values: CDR1 MGHRA, CDR2 YSYEKL. The CDR3 runs 16 residues. CDR3 in DNA: TGCGCCAGCAGCCAAGTCGTGGGAGTTCGGACCGGGGAGCTGTTTTTT. Residues: CASSQVVGVRTGELFF.

This chain joins TRBV7-9 and TRBJ2-7; D not resolved. There are 15 residues in the CDR3. The V and J ends lost 6 bases and 3 bases respectively, with 18 bases between them. Germline V lookup: CDR1 SEHNR, CDR2 FQNEAQ (reference sequence). The CDR3 region has the DNA TGTGCCAGCAGACGAGACGGGCACAGATACTACGAGCAGTACTTC. Its protein product is CASRRDGHRYYEQYF.

The V and J genes are TRBV2 and TRBJ2-5, with TRBD1 identical over 7 bases. The V segment lost 7 bases and the J segment 1 base; nucleotides outside the gene matches: 3. The CDR3 consists of 13 residues. Germline V CDR1 and CDR2: SNHLY, FYNNEI. The DNA for the CDR3 is TGTGCCAGCAATTGGGACAGCCAAGAGACCCAGTACTTC. Translating gives CASNWDSQETQYF.